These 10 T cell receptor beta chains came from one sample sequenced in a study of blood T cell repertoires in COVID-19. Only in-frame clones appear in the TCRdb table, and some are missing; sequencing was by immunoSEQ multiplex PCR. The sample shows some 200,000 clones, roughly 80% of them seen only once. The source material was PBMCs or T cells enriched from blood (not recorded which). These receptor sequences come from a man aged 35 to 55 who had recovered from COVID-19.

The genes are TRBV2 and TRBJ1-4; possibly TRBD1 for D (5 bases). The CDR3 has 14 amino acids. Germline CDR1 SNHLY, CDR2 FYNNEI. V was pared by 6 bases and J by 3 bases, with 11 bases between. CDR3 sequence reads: CASSFGGSNEKLFF. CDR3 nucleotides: TGTGCCAGCAGCTTCGGGGGGTCTAATGAAAAACTGTTTTTT.

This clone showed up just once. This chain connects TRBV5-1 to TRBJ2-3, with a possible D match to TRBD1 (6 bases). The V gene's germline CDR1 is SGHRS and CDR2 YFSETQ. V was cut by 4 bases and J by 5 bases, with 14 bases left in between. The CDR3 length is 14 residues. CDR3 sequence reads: CASSLSRGKDTQYF. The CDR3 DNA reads TGCGCCAGCAGCCTATCCAGGGGCAAAGATACGCAGTATTTT.

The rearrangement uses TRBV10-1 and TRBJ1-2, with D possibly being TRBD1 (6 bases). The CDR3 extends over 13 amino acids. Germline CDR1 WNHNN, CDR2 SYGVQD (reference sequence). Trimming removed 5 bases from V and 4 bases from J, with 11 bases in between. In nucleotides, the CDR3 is TGCGCCAGCAGTCGTGACAGGAGCTATGGCTACACCTTC. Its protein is CASSRDRSYGYTF.

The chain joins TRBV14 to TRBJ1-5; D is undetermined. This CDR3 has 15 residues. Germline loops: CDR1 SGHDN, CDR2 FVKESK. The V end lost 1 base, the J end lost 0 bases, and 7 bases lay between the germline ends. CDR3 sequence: CASSQGQYSNQPQHF. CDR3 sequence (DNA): TGTGCCAGCAGCCAAGGTCAGTATAGCAATCAGCCCCAGCATTTT.

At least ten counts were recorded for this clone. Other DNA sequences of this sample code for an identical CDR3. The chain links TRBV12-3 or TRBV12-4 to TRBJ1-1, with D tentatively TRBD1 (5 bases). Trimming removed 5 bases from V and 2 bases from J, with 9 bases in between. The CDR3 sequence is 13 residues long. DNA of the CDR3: TGTGCCAGCAGTCTACAGGTAAACACTGAAGCTTTCTTT. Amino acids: CASSLQVNTEAFF.

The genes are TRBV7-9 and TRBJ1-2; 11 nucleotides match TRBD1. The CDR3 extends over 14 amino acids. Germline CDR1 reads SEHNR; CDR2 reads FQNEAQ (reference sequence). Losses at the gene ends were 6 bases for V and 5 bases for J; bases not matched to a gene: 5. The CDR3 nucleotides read TGTGCCAGCAGGTCGGGACAGGGGGGATATGGCTACACCTTC. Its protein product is CASRSGQGGYGYTF.

In DNA form, the CDR3 reads TGCAGTGCTAGTTCGAGACAGGCGAACACTGAAGCTTTCTTT. This codes for CSASSRQANTEAFF. This chain joins TRBV20-1 and TRBJ1-1, with D tentatively TRBD1 (6 bases). CDR1 and CDR2 from the germline V gene are DFQATT and SNEGSKA (reference sequence). The CDR3 extends over 14 amino acids. Trimming left V 3 bases short and J 1 base short, with 12 bases between.

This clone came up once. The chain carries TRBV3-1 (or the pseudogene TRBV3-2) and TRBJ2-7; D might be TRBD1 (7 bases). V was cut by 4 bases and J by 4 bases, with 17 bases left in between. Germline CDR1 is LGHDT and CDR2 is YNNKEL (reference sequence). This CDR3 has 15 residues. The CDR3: CASSPFGAGGYEQYF. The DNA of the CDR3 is TGTGCCAGCAGCCCATTCGGCGCAGGGGGGTACGAGCAGTACTTC.

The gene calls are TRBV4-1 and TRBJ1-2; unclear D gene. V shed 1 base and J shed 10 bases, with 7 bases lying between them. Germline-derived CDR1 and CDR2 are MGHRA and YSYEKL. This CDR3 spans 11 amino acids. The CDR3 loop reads CASSQGGVYTF. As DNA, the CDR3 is TGCGCCAGCAGCCAAGGGGGAGTCTACACCTTC.

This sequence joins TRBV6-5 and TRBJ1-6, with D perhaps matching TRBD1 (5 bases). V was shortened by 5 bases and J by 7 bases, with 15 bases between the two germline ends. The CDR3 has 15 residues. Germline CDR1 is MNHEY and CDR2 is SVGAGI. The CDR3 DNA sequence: TGTGCCAGCAGTAACGGAATGTCAGGGAATTCACCCCTCCACTTT. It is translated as CASSNGMSGNSPLHF.